The 3 T cell receptor beta chains below all came from one sample that was sequenced in a study of read filtering for tumor transcriptome and immune sequencing. Molecular barcoded adaptors covering alpha/delta and beta/gamma chains were used on roughly 400 ng RNA. TCRdb analysed the reads with MiXCR anew, one entry per CDR3 protein. Here the sample spans more than 12,000 distinct CDR3 sequences, roughly 20% being singletons. Source material: a population of CD138-negative cells sorted from bone marrow. The source of these receptors is a donor aged 40 or over with multiple myeloma.

This clonotype was found many times. This chain uses TRBV19 with TRBJ2-2; TRBD2 is a possible D gene (6 bases). Trimming took 5 bases from V and 6 from J, leaving 19 bases between them. In germline, CDR1 is LNHDA, CDR2 SQIVND (reference sequence). CDR3 size: 16 residues. CDR3 amino acids: CASSSRRARRAGELFF. The CDR3, as DNA: TGTGCCAGTAGTTCACGTCGGGCAAGGAGGGCCGGGGAGCTGTTTTTT.

This clonotype came up a few times. The chain employs TRBV5-4 and TRBJ1-4; the D gene is possibly TRBD1 (5 bases). CDR3 length: 16 residues. V lost 4 bases, J lost 5 bases, and 18 bases lay in between. The germline V gene encodes CDR1 SGHNT and CDR2 YYREEE (reference sequence). Here the CDR3 DNA reads TGTGCCAGCAGCCTAGGGCTCGGACAAGGAAATGAAAAACTGTTTTTT. This sequence encodes CASSLGLGQGNEKLFF.

This clonotype has more than one count but fewer than ten. The CDR3 region has the DNA TGTGCCAGCAGCCACTCGAGTACGGGGCGGGAGACCCAGTACTTC. It codes for CASSHSSTGRETQYF. The chain links TRBV7-2 to TRBJ2-5; D possibly matches TRBD1 or TRBD2 (5 bases each). The CDR3 is made up of 15 amino acids. The V gene lost 5 bases and the J gene lost 5 bases, with 18 bases spanning the gap. CDR1 SGHTA and CDR2 FQGNSA come from the germline V gene.